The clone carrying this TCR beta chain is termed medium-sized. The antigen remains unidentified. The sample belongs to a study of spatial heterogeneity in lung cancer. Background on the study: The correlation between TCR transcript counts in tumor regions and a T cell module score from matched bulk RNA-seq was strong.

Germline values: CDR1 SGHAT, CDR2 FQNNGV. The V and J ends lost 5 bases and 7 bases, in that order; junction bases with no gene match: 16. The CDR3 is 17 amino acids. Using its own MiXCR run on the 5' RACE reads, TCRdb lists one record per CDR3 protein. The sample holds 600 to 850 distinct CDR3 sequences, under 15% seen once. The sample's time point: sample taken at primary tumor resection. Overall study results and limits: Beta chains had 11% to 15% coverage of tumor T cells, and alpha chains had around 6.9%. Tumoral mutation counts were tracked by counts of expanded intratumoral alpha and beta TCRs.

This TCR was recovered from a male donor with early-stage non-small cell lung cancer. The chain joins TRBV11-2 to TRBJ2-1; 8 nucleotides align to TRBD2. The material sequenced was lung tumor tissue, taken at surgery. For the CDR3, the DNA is TGTGCCAGCAGCCGCGCCCAAGAAGCGGGAGTAGGGAATGAGCAGTTCTTC. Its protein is CASSRAQEAGVGNEQFF. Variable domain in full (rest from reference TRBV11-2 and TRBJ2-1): EAGVAQSPRYKIIEKRQSVAFWCNPISGHATLYWYQQILGQGPKLLIQFQNNGVVDDSQLPKDRFSAERLKGVDSTLKIQPAKLEDSAVYLCASSRAQEAGVGNEQFFGPGTRLTVL.